These 10 T cell receptor beta chains came from one sample sequenced in a study of radiotherapy plus CTLA-4 blockade in lung cancer. Measured with immunoSEQ multiplex PCR; TCRdb has only the in-frame clones, and not every one. The repertoire has some 110,000 clones, nearly 80% of them found once; the top ten carry 5% to 5.5%. The starting material was peripheral blood, obtained from a patient treated with radiotherapy plus ipilimumab. These receptors were taken from a human donor with non-small cell lung cancer who had a partial response to radiotherapy plus ipilimumab.

The chain joins TRBV6-6 to TRBJ1-1; weak D call: TRBD1 (5 bases). The CDR3 consists of 13 residues. Trimming removed 3 bases at V and 6 bases at J, with 11 bases between. The germline V gene has CDR1 MNHNY and CDR2 SVGAGI (reference sequence). Here the CDR3 reads CASSYGANPEAFF. DNA for the CDR3: TGTGCCAGCAGTTATGGGGCTAACCCTGAAGCTTTCTTT.

The rearrangement joins TRBV7-2 to TRBJ2-2; TRBD1 aligns across 7 bases. The V segment lost 0 bases and the J segment 4 bases; nucleotides outside the gene matches: 5. The germline gives CDR1 SGHTA, CDR2 FQGNSA. This CDR3 contains 16 residues. The CDR3 DNA is TGTGCCAGCAGCTTAGCGCGTCAGGGGGTCACCGGGGAGCTGTTTTTT. Protein product: CASSLARQGVTGELFF.

This clone showed up just once. The sample carries other DNA sequences with the same CDR3. V and J are TRBV10-3 and TRBJ2-3; 10 positions agree with TRBD2. The V and J ends lost 4 bases and 4 bases, in that order; junction bases with no gene match: 5. This CDR3 comprises 15 residues. Germline CDR1 ENHRY, CDR2 SYGVKD. This CDR3 is CAISGLAGVADTQYF. The CDR3 DNA follows: TGTGCCATCAGTGGGCTAGCGGGAGTTGCAGATACGCAGTATTTT.

This chain connects TRBV6-5 to TRBJ2-1; TRBD1 agrees at 7 bases. The ends lost 5 bases at V and 6 bases at J; junction bases unmatched: 10. The length of the CDR3 is 15 residues. Germline V gene lookup returns CDR1 MNHEY and CDR2 SVGAGI. CDR3 sequence reads: CASSARMQGVNEQFF. DNA for the CDR3: TGTGCCAGCAGTGCTCGTATGCAGGGGGTCAATGAGCAGTTCTTC.

The chain joins TRBV14 to TRBJ2-3; 7 bases agree with TRBD1. CDR3 size: 13 residues. Trimming at V came to 3 bases and at J to 11 bases, leaving 8 bases not matched to a gene. Germline V gene sequence: CDR1 SGHDN, CDR2 FVKESK. CDR3 nucleotides: TGTGCCAGCAGCCAGATGAGGACAGGCCAGCAGTATTTT. Protein sequence: CASSQMRTGQQYF.

The V and J genes are TRBV19 and TRBJ2-7; D remains unclear. V was clipped by 11 bases and J by 0 bases, with 17 bases between them. The germline gives CDR1 LNHDA, CDR2 SQIVND (reference sequence). The CDR3 has 14 amino acids. CDR3 sequence (DNA): TGTGCCGAGTTGGGTCTAGTCTTCTCCTACGAGCAGTACGTC. Translating it yields CAELGLVFSYEQYV.

DNA of the CDR3: TGTGCCAGCAGCGTAGGGGGGGGACTCTCGTCCTACGAGCAGTACTTC. Encoded protein: CASSVGGGLSSYEQYF. V gene TRBV9 combines with J gene TRBJ2-7, with 7 bases lining up with TRBD2. Per germline, CDR1 SGDLS and CDR2 YYNGEE. CDR3 length: 16 residues. V was clipped by 0 bases and J by 1 base; unmatched bases: 7.

The chain combines TRBV2 with TRBJ1-4, with D possibly being TRBD1 (6 bases). V lost 5 bases to trimming and J lost 8 bases, with 12 bases between them. CDR1 is SNHLY and CDR2 is FYNNEI in the germline V gene. The CDR3 contains 13 residues. The CDR3 is CASSTGQGEKLFF. DNA for the CDR3: TGTGCCAGCAGTACAGGGCAGGGGGAAAAACTGTTTTTT.

The V gene is TRBV9, the J gene TRBJ1-6, with D maybe TRBD1 (5 bases). There are 13 residues in the CDR3. V gave up 0 bases and J gave up 8 bases, with 6 bases separating them. Germline assignment: CDR1 SGDLS and CDR2 YYNGEE. In DNA form, the CDR3 reads TGTGCCAGCAGCGTAGTACAGGATTCACCCCTCCACTTT. Encoded protein: CASSVVQDSPLHF.

CDR3 sequence reads: CASGDDRGTGAVQPQHF. CDR3 nucleotides: TGTGCCAGCGGTGATGACCGAGGGACAGGGGCAGTCCAGCCCCAGCATTTT. The chain couples TRBV28 to TRBJ1-5; 10 nucleotides align to TRBD1. This CDR3 is built from 17 residues. V trimming: 8 bases; J trimming: 7 bases; junction bases outside the gene matches: 17. Germline V lookup: CDR1 MDHEN, CDR2 SYDVKM.